The text below deals with one T cell receptor beta chain. The antigen remains undetermined. V lost 0 bases to trimming and J lost 2 bases; unmatched junction nucleotides: 12. Germline CDR1 SGHNT, CDR2 YYREEE (reference sequence). There are 19 residues in the CDR3. The source of the sample is a study of shared clonotypes between healthy human individuals. Overall study context: The study enrolled a couple of women and three men aged 18 to 49.

Points from the study as a whole: Sharing of clonotypes among donors was expected to vary with sequencing depth.

At a deep level, the assay was run. The sequencing of unsorted PBMC DNA took place on ten immunoSEQ deep assay plates. Profiled with immunoSEQ multiplex PCR; TCRdb holds only in-frame clones, not every one. The table includes some 490,000 clones, 70% to 80% detected once. Sequenced: PBMCs. This receptor was obtained from a woman aged 40 to 50 in good health. Some clones in this sample may be carry-over from other donors' samples. The chain employs TRBV5-4 and TRBJ2-3; 10 bases are a match to TRBD2. CDR3 nucleotide sequence: TGTGCCAGCAGCTTGGAGTCGCCTAGCGGGAGTATCGTCACAGATACGCAGTATTTT. Translation gives CASSLESPSGSIVTDTQYF.